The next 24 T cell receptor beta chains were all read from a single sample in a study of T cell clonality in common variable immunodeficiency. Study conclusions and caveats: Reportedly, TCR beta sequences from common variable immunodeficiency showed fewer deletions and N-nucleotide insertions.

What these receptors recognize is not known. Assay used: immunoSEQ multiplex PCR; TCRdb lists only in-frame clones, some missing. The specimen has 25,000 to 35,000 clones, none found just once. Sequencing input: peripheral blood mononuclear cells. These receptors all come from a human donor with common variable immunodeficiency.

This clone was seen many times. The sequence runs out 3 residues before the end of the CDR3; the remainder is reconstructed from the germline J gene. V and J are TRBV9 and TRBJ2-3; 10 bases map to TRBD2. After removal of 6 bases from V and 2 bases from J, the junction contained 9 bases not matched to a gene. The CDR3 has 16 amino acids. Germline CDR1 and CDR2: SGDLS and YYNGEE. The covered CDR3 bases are TGTGCCAGCAAGCCTAGCGGGGGATACTTCACAGATACG. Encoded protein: CASKPSGGYFTDT. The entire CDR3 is CASKPSGGYFTDTQYF. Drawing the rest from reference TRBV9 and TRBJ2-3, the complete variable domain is DSGVTQTPKHLITATGQRVTLRCSPRSGDLSVYWYQQSLDQGLQFLIQYYNGEERAKGNILERFSAQQFPDLHSELNLSSLELGDSALYFCASKPSGGYFTDTQYFGPGTRLTVL.

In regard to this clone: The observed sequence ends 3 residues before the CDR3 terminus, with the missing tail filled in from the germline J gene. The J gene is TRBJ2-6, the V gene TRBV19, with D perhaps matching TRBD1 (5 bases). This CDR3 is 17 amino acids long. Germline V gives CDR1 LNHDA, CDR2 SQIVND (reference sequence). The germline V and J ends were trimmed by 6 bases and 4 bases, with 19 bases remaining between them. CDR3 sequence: CASRPGRTFSGANVLTF. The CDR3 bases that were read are TGTGCCAGTAGGCCGGGCCGGACATTCTCCGGGGCCAACGTC.

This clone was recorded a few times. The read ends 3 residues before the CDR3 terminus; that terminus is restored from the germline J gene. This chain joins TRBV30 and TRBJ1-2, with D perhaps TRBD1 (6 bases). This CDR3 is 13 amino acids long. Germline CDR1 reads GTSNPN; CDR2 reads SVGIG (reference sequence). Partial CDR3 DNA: TGTGCCTGGAGTGCACAGAAACAGGGTCCC. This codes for CAWSAQKQGP. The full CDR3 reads CAWSAQKQGPYTF.

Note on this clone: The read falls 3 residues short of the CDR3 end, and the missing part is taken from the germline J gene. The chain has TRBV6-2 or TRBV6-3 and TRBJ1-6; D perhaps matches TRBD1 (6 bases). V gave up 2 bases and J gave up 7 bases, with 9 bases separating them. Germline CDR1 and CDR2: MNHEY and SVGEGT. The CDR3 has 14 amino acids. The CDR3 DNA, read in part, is TGTGCCAGCAGTTACCCTCAGGGGAATTCACCC. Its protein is CASSYPQGNSP. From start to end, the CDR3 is CASSYPQGNSPLHF.

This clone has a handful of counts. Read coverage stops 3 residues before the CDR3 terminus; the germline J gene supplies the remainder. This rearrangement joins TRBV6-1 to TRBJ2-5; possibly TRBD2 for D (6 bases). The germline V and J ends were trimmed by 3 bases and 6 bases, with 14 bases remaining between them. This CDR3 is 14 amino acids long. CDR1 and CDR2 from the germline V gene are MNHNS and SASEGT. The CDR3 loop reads CASSDGLPAQTQYF. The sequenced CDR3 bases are TGTGCCAGCAGTGACGGACTACCTGCACAGACC.

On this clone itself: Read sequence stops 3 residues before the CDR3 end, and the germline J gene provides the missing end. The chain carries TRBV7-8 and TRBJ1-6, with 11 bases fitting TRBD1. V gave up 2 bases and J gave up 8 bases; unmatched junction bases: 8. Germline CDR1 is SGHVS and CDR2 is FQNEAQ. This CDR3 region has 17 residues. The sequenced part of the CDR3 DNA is TGTGCCAGCAGCTTATCTCATGGGACAGGGGGAGATTCACCC. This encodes CASSLSHGTGGDSP. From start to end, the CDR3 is CASSLSHGTGGDSPLHF.

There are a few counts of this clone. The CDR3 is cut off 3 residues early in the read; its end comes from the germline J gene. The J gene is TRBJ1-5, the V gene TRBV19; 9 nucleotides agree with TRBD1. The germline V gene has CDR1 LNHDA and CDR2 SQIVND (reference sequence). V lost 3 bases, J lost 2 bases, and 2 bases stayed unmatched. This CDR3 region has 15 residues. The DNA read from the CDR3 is TGTGCCAGTAGTATGGGACAGGGAGGCAATCAGCCC. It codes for CASSMGQGGNQP. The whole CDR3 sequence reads CASSMGQGGNQPQHF.

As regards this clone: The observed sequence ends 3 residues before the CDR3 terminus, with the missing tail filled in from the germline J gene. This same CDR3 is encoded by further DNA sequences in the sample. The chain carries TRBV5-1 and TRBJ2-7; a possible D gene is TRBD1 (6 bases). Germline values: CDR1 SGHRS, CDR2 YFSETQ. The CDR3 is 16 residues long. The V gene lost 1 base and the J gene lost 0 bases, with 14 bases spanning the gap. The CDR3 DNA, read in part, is TGCGCCAGCAGCTTGAGGGGACAAGGAGGCTCCTACGAG. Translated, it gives CASSLRGQGGSYE. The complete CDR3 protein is CASSLRGQGGSYEQYF.

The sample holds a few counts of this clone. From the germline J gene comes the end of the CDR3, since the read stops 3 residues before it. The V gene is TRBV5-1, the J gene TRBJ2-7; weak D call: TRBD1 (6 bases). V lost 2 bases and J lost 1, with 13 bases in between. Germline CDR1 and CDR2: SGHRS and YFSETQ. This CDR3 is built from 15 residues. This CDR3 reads CASSFGQRISYEQYF. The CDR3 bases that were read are TGCGCCAGCAGCTTTGGACAGCGGATTTCCTACGAG. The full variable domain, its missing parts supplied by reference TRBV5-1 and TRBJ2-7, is KAGVTQTPRYLIKTRGQQVTLSCSPISGHRSVSWYQQTPGQGLQFLFEYFSETQRNKGNFPGRFSGRQFSNSRSEMNVSTLELGDSALYLCASSFGQRISYEQYFGPGTRLTVT.

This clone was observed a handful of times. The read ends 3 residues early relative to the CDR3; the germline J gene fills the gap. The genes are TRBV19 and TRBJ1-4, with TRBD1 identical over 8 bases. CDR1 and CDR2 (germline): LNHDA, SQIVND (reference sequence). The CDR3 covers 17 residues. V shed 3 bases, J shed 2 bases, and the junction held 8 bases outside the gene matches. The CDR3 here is CASSMRRDRGTNEKLFF. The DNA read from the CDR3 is TGTGCCAGTAGTATGAGGAGAGACAGGGGCACTAATGAAAAA.

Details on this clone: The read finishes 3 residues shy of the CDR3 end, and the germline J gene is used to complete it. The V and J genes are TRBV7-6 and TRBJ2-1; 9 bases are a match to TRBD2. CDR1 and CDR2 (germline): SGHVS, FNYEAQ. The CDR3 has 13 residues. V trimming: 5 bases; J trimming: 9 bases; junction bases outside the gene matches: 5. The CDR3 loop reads CASSLAGGIEQFF. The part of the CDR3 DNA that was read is TGTGCCAGCAGCCTGGCGGGGGGGATTGAG.

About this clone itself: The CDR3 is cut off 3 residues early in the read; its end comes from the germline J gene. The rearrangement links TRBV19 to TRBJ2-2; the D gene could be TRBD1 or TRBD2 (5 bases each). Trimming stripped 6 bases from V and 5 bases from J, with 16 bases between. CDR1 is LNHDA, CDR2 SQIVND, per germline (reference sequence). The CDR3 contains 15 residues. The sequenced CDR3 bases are TGTGCCAGTAGCCTAGGGCAGGGAGCTACCGGGGAG. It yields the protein CASSLGQGATGE. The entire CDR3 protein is CASSLGQGATGELFF.

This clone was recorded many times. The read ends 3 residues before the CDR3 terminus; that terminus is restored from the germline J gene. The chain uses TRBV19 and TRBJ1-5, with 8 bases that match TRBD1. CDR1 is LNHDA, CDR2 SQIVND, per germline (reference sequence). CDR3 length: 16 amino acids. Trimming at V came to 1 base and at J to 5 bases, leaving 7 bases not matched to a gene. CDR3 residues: CASSIGGRGLDQPQHF. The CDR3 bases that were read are TGTGCCAGTAGTATAGGGGGCAGGGGGCTTGATCAGCCC.

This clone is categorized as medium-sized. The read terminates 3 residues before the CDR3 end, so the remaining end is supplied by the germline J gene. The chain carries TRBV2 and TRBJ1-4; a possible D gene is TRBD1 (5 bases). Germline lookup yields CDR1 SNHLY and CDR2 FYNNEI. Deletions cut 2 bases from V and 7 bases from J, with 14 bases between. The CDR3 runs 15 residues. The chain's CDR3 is CASSELQGTGEKLFF. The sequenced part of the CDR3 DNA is TGTGCCAGCAGTGAACTTCAGGGAACGGGTGAAAAA.

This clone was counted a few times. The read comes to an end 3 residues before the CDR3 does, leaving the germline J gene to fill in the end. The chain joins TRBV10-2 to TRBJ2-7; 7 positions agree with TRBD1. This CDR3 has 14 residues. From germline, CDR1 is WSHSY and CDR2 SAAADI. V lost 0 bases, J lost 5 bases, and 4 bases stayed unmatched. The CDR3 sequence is CASSESRQGNEQYF. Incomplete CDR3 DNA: TGCGCCAGCAGTGAGTCAAGACAGGGAAACGAG.

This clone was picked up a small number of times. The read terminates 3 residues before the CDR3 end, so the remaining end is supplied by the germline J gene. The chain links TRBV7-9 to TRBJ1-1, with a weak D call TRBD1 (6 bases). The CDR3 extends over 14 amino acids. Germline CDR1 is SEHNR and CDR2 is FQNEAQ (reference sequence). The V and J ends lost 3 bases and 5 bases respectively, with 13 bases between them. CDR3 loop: CASSLGGGGTEAFF. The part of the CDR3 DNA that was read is TGTGCCAGCAGCTTGGGAGGGGGTGGTACTGAA.

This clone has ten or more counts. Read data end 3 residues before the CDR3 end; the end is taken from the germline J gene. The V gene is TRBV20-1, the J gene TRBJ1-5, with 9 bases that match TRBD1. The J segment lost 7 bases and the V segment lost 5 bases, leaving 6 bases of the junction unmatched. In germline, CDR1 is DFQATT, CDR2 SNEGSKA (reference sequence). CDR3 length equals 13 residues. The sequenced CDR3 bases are TGCAGTGCTCCGACAGGGGGAGGGCAGCCC. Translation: CSAPTGGGQP. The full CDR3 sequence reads CSAPTGGGQPQHF.

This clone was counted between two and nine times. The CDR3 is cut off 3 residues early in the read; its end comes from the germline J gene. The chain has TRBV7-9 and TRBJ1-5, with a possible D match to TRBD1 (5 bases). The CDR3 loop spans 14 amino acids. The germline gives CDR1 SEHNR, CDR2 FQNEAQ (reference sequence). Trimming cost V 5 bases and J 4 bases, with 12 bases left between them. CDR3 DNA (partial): TGTGCCAGCAGCCCCAAGGGGCTTAATCAGCCC. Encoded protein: CASSPKGLNQP. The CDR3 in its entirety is CASSPKGLNQPQHF.

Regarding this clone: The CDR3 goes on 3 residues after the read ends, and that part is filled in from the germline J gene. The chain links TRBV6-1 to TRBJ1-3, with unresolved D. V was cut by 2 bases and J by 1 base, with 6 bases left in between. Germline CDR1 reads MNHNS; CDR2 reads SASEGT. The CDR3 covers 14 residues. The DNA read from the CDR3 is TGTGCCAGCAGTGAACGAGGGTCTGGAAACACC. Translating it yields CASSERGSGNT. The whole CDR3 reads CASSERGSGNTIYF.

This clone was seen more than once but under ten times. CDR3: CASSPGLASDTQYF. The sequenced CDR3 bases are TGTGCCAGCAGCCCGGGACTAGCCTCAGATACG. The rearrangement uses TRBV7-2 and TRBJ2-3; 9 bases line up with TRBD2. The missing CDR3 end, 3 residues past where the read stops, is filled in from the germline J gene. CDR1 SGHTA and CDR2 FQGNSA come from the germline V gene. V trimming: 5 bases; J trimming: 4 bases; junction bases outside the gene matches: 4. The CDR3 extends over 14 amino acids.

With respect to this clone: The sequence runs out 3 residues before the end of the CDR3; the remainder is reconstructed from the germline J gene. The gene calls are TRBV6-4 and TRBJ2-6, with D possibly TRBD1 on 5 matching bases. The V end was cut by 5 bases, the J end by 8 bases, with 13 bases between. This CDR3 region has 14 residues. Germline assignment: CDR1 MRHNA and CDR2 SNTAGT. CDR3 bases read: TGTGCCAGCAGTCTATCTACAGGCACCAACGTC. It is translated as CASSLSTGTNV. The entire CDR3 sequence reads CASSLSTGTNVLTF.

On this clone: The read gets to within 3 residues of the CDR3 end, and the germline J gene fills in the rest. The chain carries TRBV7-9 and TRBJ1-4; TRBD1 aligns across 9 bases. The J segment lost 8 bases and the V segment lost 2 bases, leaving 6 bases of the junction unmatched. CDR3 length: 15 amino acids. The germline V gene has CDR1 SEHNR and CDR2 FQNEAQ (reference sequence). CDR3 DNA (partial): TGTGCCAGCAGCTTACGGGACAGGGTACGAGAAAAA. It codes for CASSLRDRVREK. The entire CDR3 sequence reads CASSLRDRVREKLFF.

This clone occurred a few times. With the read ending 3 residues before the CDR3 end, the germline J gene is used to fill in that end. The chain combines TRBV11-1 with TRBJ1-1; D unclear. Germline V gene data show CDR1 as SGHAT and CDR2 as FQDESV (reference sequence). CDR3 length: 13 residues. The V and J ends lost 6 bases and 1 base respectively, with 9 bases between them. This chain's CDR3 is CASSSTQNTEAFF. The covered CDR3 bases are TGTGCCAGCAGTTCGACACAGAACACTGAA. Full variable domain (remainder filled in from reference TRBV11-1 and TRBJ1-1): EAEVAQSPRYKITEKSQAVAFWCDPISGHATLYWYRQILGQGPELLVQFQDESVVDDSQLPKDRFSAERLKGVDSTLKIQPAELGDSAMYLCASSSTQNTEAFFGQGTRLTVV.

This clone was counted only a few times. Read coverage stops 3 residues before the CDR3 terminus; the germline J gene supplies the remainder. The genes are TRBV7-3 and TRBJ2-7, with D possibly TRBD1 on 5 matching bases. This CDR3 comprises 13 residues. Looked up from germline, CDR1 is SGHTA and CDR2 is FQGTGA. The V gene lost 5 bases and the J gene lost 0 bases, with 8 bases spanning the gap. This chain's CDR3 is CASSRGYSYEQYF. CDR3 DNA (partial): TGTGCCAGCAGCAGGGGCTACTCCTACGAG.